Listed below are T cell receptor beta chains from one sample, sequenced in a study of T-cell reconstitution after alpha-beta-depleted transplantation in children. Using its own MiXCR run on the PCR reads, TCRdb lists one record per CDR3 protein. This table holds approximately 400,000 distinct CDR3 sequences, around 9.9% found once. This specimen consisted of PBMCs from the stem cell graft donor, obtained from the stem cell graft. All receptors derive from a human donor who donated a stem cell graft to a child with acute myeloid leukemia. CDR3s leave out the opening cysteine and the closing phenylalanine or tryptophan.

>TRBV5-1|TRBJ1-6
ASSRDNGQKNSPLH
>TRBV18|TRBJ1-6
ASSDSVNSPLH
>TRBV5-1|TRBJ1-5
ASSLMGQLNQPQH
>TRBV9|TRBJ2-1
ASSVATGDQF
>TRBV7-6|TRBJ2-3
ASSSGMGLGTDTQY
>TRBV2|TRBJ2-5
ASSAREFETQY
>TRBV20-1|TRBJ2-7
SARGMGLNYEQY
>TRBV11-3|TRBJ2-7
ASSEGGQAQY
>TRBV2|TRBJ2-3
ASSELADTQY
>TRBV20-1|TRBJ2-1
SAPRAIGQF
>TRBV29-1|TRBJ1-1
SGKTGGNTEAF
>TRBV7-8|TRBJ2-5
ASSPREGKETQY
>TRBV12-3/TRBV12-4|TRBJ2-7
ASSLTSQNPYEQY
>TRBV12-3/TRBV12-4|TRBJ2-1
ASSLALGGEQF
>TRBV5-1|TRBJ2-3
ASSLVQGSDTQY
>TRBV7-2|TRBJ2-7
ASSFRAGYTYEQY
>TRBV10-2|TRBJ2-4
ASSELGWGEQPNIQY
>TRBV7-9|TRBJ2-2
ANGLVPNTGELF
>TRBV20-1|TRBJ2-6
SASGGSGANVLT
>TRBV29-1|TRBJ1-5
SVGEGRDQPQH
>TRBV5-6|TRBJ2-3
ASSLAGLQGATDTQY
>TRBV20-1|TRBJ2-1
SAERGVGNEQF
>TRBV24-1|TRBJ2-1
ATSDQTGSYNEQF
>TRBV5-1|TRBJ2-1
ASSAWDTYNEQF
>TRBV6-1|TRBJ1-2
ASSHGTAHQLANYGYT
>TRBV7-9|TRBJ2-3
ASGTQGTDTQY
>TRBV29-1|TRBJ2-7
SVEEGGGGLATSYEQY
>TRBV20-1|TRBJ1-5
SASPALGSNQPQH
>TRBV7-2|TRBJ2-1
ASSPERNEQF
>TRBV6-1|TRBJ2-4
ASSELLWGSQGGSWY
>TRBV19|TRBJ1-3
ASSSTGQGNTIY
>TRBV11-2|TRBJ2-1
ASSSLAGGIYNEQF
>TRBV29-1|TRBJ2-5
SVEKGGTGSQETQY
>TRBV7-8|TRBJ1-4
ASSLYPQLRTTNEKLF
>TRBV9|TRBJ2-7
ASSETGTGGDEQY
>TRBV7-9|TRBJ2-1
ASSLGVGTGGNEQF
>TRBV5-1|TRBJ2-5
ASSSGIAGGPGLETQY
>TRBV20-1|TRBJ2-1
SARVRLAESSYNEQF
>TRBV9|TRBJ2-7
ASSVLGTGAYEQY
>TRBV27|TRBJ1-1
ASSLSVLGRLRGTEAF
>TRBV29-1|TRBJ1-2
SVILDSYGYT
>TRBV20-1|TRBJ2-6
SARRGSSGANVLT
>TRBV7-6|TRBJ1-4
ASSRGENGKLF
>TRBV3-1|TRBJ1-2
ASSPATGGGYGYT
>TRBV20-1|TRBJ2-7
SATDNYEQY